This T cell receptor beta chain was sequenced in a study of Tregs in tolerant kidney transplant recipients. Study-level results: Donor-specific Treg expansion exceeded global Treg expansion in tolerant patients, suggesting antigen drive. Expanding Tregs on activated donor B cells appeared to best identify donor-specific TCRbeta clones. The small number of patients limits these findings pending further validation.

This clone showed up just once. Its antigen is undetermined. Here immunoSEQ multiplex PCR was the method, and the copy in TCRdb shows in-frame clones only, minus some. The repertoire holds tens of thousands of clones, 93% seen once, with 0.46% in the top ten. CDR3 length: 15 residues. Trimming removed 6 bases at V and 0 bases at J, with 15 bases between. Germline V gives CDR1 MNHEY, CDR2 SVGAGI. The sequence was collected from a human donor who received a combined kidney and bone marrow transplant. This specimen was CD4+ T cells from blood, taken before the transplant. This chain uses TRBV6-5 with TRBJ2-7; unclear D gene. CDR3 loop: CASSSPGGYSYEQYF. CDR3 bases: TGTGCCAGCAGCAGCCCCGGCGGCTACTCCTACGAGCAGTACTTC.